This TCR beta chain was sequenced for a study of blood T cell repertoires in COVID-19 (dated by TCRdb to the early 2020s). For context, the study as a whole: Samples covering the acute and convalescent phases of COVID-19 were provided by collaborators in the United States, Italy and Spain. The material from the prospective study consisted of cDNA or gDNA derived from T cells, B-cell-depleted T cells, or PBMCs. Deeply sampled blood TCRbeta repertoires from subjects exposed to, actively infected with, or recovered from COVID-19 were included in the dataset. The repertoires were released in a freely available public database meant as a resource for research on the immune response to SARS-CoV-2. Samples were obtained from the ongoing ImmuneRACE study (first 160 participants) and from some 1,200 subjects provided by 6 global collaborators. A de-identified subject ID, COVID-19 status, age in years and sex were almost always included in the sample metadata. Where available, HLA class I and class II types were taken from metadata supplied by the sample provider and were not determined by assay-based typing.

Study-wide conclusions, independent of this receptor: The quantity of clinical and demographic metadata differed by source and by participant and was supplied without curation.

TCRbeta CDR3 regions were amplified from genomic DNA using the immunoSEQ Assay, a bias-controlled multiplex PCR. Regarding the original processing steps: Within the assay, amplification of reference gene primers was used to estimate how many nucleated cells each sample contained. Sequence reads were collapsed and filtered to measure the absolute abundance of every unique TCRbeta CDR3 rearrangement. For each sample, productive Simpson clonality was calculated by taking the square root of Simpson's diversity index across productive rearrangements. The clones in this table, taken by TCRdb from immuneACCESS, are in-frame only. Not every clone is retained; where verified, under half of the shortfall comes from an unresolved V gene, and the cause of the rest is unknown. V, J and clone size reflect that table, while D and trimming were determined from the DNA. The sample has some 190,000 clones on record, around 85% of them singletons. The ten largest clones capture less than 9% of the sample.

Trimming takes 1 base off V and 2 bases off J; junction bases not matched to a gene: 6. CDR1 and CDR2 (LGHDT, YNNKEL) derive from the germline V gene (reference sequence). From its cysteine to its phenylalanine, the CDR3 spans 16 amino acids. CDR3 DNA is the only sequence kept; it has 48 bases, read in frame from the first base. The collaborating institutions used their own protocols to collect whole blood in K2EDTA tubes. For TCRbeta analysis, collaborators shipped samples in one of three forms: frozen whole blood, isolated PBMCs, or DNA extracted from either of those sample types. Comment on this clone: It has no known antigen specificity. No per-base quality is available; no much larger clone lies one base away.

The rearranged chain carries TRBV3-1 (or the pseudogene TRBV3-2) and TRBJ2-7; 9 central bases correspond to TRBD2. The TCR originated in a woman aged 55-69 years with acute or convalescent COVID-19. Sample: peripheral blood. The CDR3 region has the sequence CASSQGLAGITYEQYF. The DNA reads as follows: TGTGCCAGCAGCCAAGGGCTAGCGGGAATAACCTACGAGCAGTACTTC.